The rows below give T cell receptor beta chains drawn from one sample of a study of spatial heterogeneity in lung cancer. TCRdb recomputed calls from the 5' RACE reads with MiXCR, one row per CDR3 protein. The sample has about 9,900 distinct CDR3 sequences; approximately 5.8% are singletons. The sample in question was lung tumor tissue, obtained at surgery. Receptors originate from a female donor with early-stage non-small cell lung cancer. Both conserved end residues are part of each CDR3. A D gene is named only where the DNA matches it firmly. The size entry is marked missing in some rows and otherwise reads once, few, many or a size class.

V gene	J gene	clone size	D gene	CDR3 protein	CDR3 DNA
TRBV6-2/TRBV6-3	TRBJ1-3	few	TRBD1	CASRGQQTGNTIYF	TGTGCCAGCAGGGGACAGCAGACTGGAAACACCATATATTTT
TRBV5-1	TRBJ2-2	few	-	CASSLVTVNTGELFF	TGCGCCAGCAGCTTGGTGACCGTGAACACCGGGGAGCTGTTTTTT
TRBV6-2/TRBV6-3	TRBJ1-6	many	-	CASRPWRNSPLHF	TGTGCCAGCAGACCATGGCGGAATTCACCCCTCCACTTT
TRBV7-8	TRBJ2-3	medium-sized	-	CASSLDLRDTQYF	TGTGCCAGCAGCTTAGATCTGAGGGATACGCAGTATTTT
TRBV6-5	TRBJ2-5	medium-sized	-	CASSRFLGETQYF	TGTGCCAGCAGCCGATTTCTTGGAGAGACCCAGTACTTC
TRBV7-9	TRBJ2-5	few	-	CASSLSGETQYF	TGTGCCAGCAGCTTATCCGGAGAGACCCAGTACTTC
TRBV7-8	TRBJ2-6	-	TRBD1	CASSPRAGGVPGANVLTF	TGTGCCAGCAGCCCAAGGGCAGGGGGCGTTCCTGGGGCCAACGTCCTGACTTTC
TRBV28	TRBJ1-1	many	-	CASSQPGNMNTEAFF	TGTGCCAGCAGTCAACCAGGCAATATGAACACTGAAGCTTTCTTT
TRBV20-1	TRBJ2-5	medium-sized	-	CSARDTYGETQYF	TGCAGTGCTAGAGACACTTATGGAGAGACCCAGTACTTC
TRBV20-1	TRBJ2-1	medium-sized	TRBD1	CSAKTGSSEQFF	TGCAGTGCTAAGACAGGGTCTAGTGAGCAGTTCTTC
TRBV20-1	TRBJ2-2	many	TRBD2	CSASSGMNTGELFF	TGCAGTGCTAGTAGCGGGATGAACACCGGGGAGCTGTTTTTT
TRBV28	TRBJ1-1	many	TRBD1	CASSSSPTGYTEAFF	TGTGCCAGCAGTTCTTCCCCGACAGGGTACACTGAAGCTTTCTTT
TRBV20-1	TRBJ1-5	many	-	CSARIWTGGEGQPQHF	TGCAGTGCTAGAATTTGGACCGGGGGGGAGGGTCAGCCCCAGCATTTT
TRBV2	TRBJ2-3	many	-	CASSQTGTPLTDTQYF	TGTGCCAGCAGTCAAACCGGGACTCCCCTCACAGATACGCAGTATTTT
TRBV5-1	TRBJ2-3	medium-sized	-	CASSYTPRTELTDTQYF	TGCGCCAGCAGCTATACTCCCAGGACAGAGCTAACAGATACGCAGTATTTT
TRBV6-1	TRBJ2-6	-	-	CASSYQSGANVLTF	TGTGCCAGCAGCTATCAATCTGGGGCCAACGTCCTGACTTTC
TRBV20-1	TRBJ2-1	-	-	CSARDSGPSGLSYNEQFF	TGCAGTGCTAGAGATTCCGGCCCGAGCGGACTTTCCTACAATGAGCAGTTCTTC
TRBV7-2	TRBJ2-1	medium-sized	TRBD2	CASSSRFKLAGEGNEQFF	TGTGCCAGCAGCTCCCGCTTTAAACTAGCGGGAGAGGGAAATGAGCAGTTCTTC
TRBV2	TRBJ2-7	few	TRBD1	CASSRDSSEQYF	TGTGCCAGCAGTAGGGACAGTTCCGAGCAGTACTTC
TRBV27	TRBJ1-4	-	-	CASATGPNEKLFF	TGTGCCAGCGCGACTGGTCCTAATGAAAAACTGTTTTTT
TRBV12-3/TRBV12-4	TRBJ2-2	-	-	CASTSQETNTGELFF	TGTGCCAGCACCTCACAGGAGACGAACACCGGGGAGCTGTTTTTT
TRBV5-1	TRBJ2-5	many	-	CASSFSGVGETQYF	TGCGCCAGCAGCTTCTCCGGGGTCGGGGAGACCCAGTACTTC
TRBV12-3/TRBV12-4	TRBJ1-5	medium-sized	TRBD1	CASRMGQGINQPQHF	TGTGCCAGCAGAATGGGACAGGGGATAAATCAGCCCCAGCATTTT
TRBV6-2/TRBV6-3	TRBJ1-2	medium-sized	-	CASSFNGVANYGYTF	TGTGCCAGCAGCTTCAACGGGGTGGCTAACTATGGCTACACCTTC
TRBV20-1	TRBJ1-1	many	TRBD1	CSARRDRNTEAFF	TGCAGTGCTAGAAGGGACAGGAACACTGAAGCTTTCTTT
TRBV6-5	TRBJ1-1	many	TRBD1	CASIGQGAEAFF	TGTGCCAGCATTGGACAGGGGGCTGAAGCTTTCTTT
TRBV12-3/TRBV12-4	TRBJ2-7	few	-	CASRRLGDEQYF	TGTGCCAGCAGACGACTAGGTGACGAGCAGTACTTC
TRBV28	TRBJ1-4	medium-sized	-	CASSFLGATGWIF	TGTGCCAGCAGTTTTCTGGGGGCGACGGGGTGGATTTTT
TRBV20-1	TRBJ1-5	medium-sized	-	CSAGPQPQHF	TGCAGTGCGGGACCCCAGCCCCAGCATTTT
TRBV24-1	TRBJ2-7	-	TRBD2	CATKREGRFSYEQYF	TGTGCCACTAAGCGGGAGGGCCGTTTCTCCTACGAGCAGTACTTC
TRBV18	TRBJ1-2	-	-	CASSPPGRGTNGYTF	TGTGCCAGCTCACCACCTGGACGAGGAACTAATGGCTACACCTTC
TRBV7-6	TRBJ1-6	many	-	CASSPSTGAENSPLHF	TGTGCCAGCAGCCCCTCAACGGGGGCGGAAAATTCACCCCTCCACTTT
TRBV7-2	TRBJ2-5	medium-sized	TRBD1	CASSPQGGLQETQYF	TGTGCCAGCAGCCCACAGGGGGGATTACAAGAGACCCAGTACTTC
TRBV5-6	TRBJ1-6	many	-	CASRDRLNSPLHF	TGTGCCAGCCGTGACAGACTTAATTCACCCCTCCACTTT
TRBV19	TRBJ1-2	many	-	CASEVGGFGYTF	TGTGCCTCCGAAGTGGGAGGTTTTGGCTACACCTTC
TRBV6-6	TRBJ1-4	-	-	CASSYRADREKLFF	TGTGCCAGCAGTTACCGGGCGGACCGTGAAAAACTGTTTTTT
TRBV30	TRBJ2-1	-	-	CAWSPRVEWVYNEQFF	TGTGCCTGGAGTCCACGAGTGGAGTGGGTCTACAATGAGCAGTTCTTC
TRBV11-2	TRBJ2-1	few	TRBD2	CASSLVIGEGEQFF	TGTGCCAGCAGCTTAGTTATCGGGGAGGGTGAGCAGTTCTTC
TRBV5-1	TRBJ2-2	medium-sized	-	CASSFAPGNTGELFF	TGCGCCAGCAGCTTCGCGCCCGGGAACACCGGGGAGCTGTTTTTT
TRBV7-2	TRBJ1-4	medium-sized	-	CASSLDTLPNEKLFF	TGTGCCAGCAGCTTAGACACGCTCCCTAATGAAAAACTGTTTTTT
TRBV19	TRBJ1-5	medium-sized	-	CASSLVGPQSNQPQHF	TGTGCCAGTAGTTTGGTGGGACCCCAAAGCAATCAGCCCCAGCATTTT
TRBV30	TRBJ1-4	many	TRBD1	CAWSPQYRGTNEKLFF	TGTGCCTGGAGTCCTCAATACAGGGGAACTAATGAAAAACTGTTTTTT
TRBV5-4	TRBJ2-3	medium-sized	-	CASSFLADTQYF	TGTGCCAGCAGCTTCCTAGCAGATACGCAGTATTTT
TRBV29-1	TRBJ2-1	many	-	CSVRADTYNEQFF	TGCAGCGTCAGAGCAGATACCTACAATGAGCAGTTCTTC
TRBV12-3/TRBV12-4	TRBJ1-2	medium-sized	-	CASSPPGGYGYTF	TGTGCCAGCAGTCCCCCCGGGGGCTATGGCTACACCTTC
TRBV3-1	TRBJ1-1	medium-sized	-	CASSQLQGTRAEAFF	TGTGCCAGCAGCCAACTTCAAGGGACGCGGGCCGAAGCTTTCTTT
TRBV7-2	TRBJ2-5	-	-	CASTLGIQETQYF	TGTGCCAGCACCCTAGGTATCCAAGAGACCCAGTACTTC
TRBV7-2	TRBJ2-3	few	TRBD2	CASRESGGATDTQYF	TGTGCCAGCAGAGAAAGCGGGGGGGCAACAGATACGCAGTATTTT
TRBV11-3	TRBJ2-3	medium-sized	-	CASSLVTATDTQYF	TGTGCCAGCAGCTTAGTGACCGCCACAGATACGCAGTATTTT
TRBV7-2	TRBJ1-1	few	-	CASSGLVNTEAFF	TGTGCCAGCAGCGGACTGGTGAACACTGAAGCTTTCTTT
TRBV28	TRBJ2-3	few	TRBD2	CASSSWGTSSDTQYF	TGTGCCAGCAGTTCATGGGGGACTAGCTCAGATACGCAGTATTTT
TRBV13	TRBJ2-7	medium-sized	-	CASSLGLAETYEQYF	TGTGCCAGCAGCTTAGGACTAGCCGAAACCTACGAGCAGTACTTC
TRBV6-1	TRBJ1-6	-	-	CASSDMWGVTSPLHF	TGTGCCAGCAGTGATATGTGGGGAGTCACTTCACCCCTCCACTTT
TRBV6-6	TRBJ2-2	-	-	CASTSWGDETGELFF	TGTGCCAGCACCTCCTGGGGGGACGAGACCGGGGAGCTGTTTTTT
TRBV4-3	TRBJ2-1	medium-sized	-	CASSRAGGSRDRGNEQFF	TGCGCCAGCAGCCGCGCAGGGGGGAGCCGAGATCGAGGAAATGAGCAGTTCTTC
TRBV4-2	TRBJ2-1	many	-	CASSQDRQFNEQFF	TGTGCCAGCAGCCAAGATCGACAGTTCAATGAGCAGTTCTTC
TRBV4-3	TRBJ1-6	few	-	CASSQDRGQSNSPLHF	TGCGCCAGCAGCCAAGATCGAGGACAGTCAAATTCACCCCTCCACTTT
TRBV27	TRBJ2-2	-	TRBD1	CAPPAQRTGANTGELFF	TGTGCACCCCCCGCCCAGCGGACAGGGGCGAACACCGGGGAGCTGTTTTTT
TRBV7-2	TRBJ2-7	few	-	CASKRDIAYEQYF	TGTGCCAGCAAACGGGACATCGCCTACGAGCAGTACTTC
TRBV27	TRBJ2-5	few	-	CASRTWTARQETQYF	TGTGCCAGCAGAACATGGACAGCAAGACAAGAGACCCAGTACTTC